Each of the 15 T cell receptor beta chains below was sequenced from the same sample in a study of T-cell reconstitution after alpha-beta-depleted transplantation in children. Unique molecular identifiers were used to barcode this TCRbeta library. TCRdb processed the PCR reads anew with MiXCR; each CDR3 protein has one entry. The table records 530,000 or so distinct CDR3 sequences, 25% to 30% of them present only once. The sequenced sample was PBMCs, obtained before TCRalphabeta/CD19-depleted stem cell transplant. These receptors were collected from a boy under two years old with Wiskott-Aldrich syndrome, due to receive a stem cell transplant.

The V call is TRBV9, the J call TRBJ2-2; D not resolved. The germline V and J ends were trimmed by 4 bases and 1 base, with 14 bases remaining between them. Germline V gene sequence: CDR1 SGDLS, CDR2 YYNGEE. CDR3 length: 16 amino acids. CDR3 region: CASSRNVGLNTGELFF. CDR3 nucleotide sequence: TGTGCCAGCAGCAGAAATGTAGGGTTGAACACCGGGGAGCTGTTTTTT.

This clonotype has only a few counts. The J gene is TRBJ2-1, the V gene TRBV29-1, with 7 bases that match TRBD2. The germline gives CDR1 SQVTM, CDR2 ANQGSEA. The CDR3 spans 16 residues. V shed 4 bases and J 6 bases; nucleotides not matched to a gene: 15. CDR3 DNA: TGCAGCGTTGTTTTCCCCAAAGCGGGATGGCGCAATGAGCAGTTCTTC. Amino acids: CSVVFPKAGWRNEQFF.

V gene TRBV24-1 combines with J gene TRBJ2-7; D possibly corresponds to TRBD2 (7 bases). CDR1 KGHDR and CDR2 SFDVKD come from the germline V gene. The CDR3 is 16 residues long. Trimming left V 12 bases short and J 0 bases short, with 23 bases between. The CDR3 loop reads CARGRDRGHSSYEQYF. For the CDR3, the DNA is TGTGCCCGGGGGAGGGACCGGGGACACAGCTCCTACGAGCAGTACTTC.

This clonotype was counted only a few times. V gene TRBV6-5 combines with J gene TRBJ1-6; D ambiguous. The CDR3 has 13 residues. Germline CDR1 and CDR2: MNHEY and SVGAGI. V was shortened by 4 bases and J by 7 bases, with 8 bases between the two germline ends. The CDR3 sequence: CASSSLQNSPLHF. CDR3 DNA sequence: TGTGCCAGCAGTTCCTTACAGAATTCACCCCTCCACTTT.

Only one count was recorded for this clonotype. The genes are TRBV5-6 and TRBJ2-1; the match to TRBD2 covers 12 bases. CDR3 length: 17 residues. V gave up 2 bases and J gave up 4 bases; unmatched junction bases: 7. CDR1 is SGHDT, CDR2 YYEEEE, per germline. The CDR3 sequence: CASSFRTGLAGYNEQFF. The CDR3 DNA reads TGTGCCAGCAGCTTTAGAACCGGACTAGCGGGGTACAATGAGCAGTTCTTC.

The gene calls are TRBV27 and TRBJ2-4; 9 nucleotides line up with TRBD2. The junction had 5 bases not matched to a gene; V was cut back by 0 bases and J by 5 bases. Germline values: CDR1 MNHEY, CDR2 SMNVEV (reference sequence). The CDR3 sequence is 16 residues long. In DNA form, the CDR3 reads TGTGCCAGCAGTTTATCCCAGCGGGAGGTACAAAACATTCAGTACTTC. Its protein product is CASSLSQREVQNIQYF.

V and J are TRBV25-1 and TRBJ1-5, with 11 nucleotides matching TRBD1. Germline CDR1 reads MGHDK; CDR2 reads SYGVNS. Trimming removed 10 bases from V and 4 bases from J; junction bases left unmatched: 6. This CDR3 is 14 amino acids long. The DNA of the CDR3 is TGTGCCACCAAGGGACAGGGGGAGAATCAGCCCCAGCATTTT. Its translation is CATKGQGENQPQHF. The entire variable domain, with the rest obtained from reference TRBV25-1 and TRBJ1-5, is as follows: EADIYQTPRYLVIGTGKKITLECSQTMGHDKMYWYQQDPGMELHLIHYSYGVNSTEKGDLSSESTVSRIRTEHFPLTLESARPSHTSQYLCATKGQGENQPQHFGDGTRLSIL.

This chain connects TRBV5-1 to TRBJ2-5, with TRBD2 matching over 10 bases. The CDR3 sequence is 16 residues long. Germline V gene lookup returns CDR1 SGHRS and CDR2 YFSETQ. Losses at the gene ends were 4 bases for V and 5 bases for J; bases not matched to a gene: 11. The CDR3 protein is CASSGASGSWGETQYF. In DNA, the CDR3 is TGCGCCAGCAGCGGTGCTAGCGGGAGCTGGGGCGAGACCCAGTACTTC.

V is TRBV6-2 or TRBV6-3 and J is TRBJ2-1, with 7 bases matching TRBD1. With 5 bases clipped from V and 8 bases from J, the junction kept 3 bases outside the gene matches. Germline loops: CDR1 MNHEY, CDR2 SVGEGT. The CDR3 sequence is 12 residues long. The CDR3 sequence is CASSITGDEQFF. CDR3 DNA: TGTGCCAGCAGTATTACAGGGGATGAGCAGTTCTTC.

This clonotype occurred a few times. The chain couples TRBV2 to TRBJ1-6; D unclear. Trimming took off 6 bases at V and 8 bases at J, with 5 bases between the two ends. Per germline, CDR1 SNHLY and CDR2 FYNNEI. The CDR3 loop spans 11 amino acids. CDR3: CASRRDSPLHF. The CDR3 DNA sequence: TGTGCCAGCAGACGGGATTCACCCCTCCACTTT. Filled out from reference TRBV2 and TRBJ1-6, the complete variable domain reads EPEVTQTPSHQVTQMGQEVILRCVPISNHLYFYWYRQILGQKVEFLVSFYNNEISEKSEIFDDQFSVERPDGSNFTLKIRSTKLEDSAMYFCASRRDSPLHFGNGTRLTVT.

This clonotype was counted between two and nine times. The CDR3 is CASSPGTGEKLFF. The CDR3 region has the DNA TGTGCCAGCAGCCCCGGGACAGGAGAAAAACTGTTTTTT. The gene calls are TRBV7-9 and TRBJ1-4; 8 bases are a match to TRBD1. V shed 5 bases and J 8 bases; nucleotides not matched to a gene: 4. Germline assignment: CDR1 SEHNR and CDR2 FQNEAQ (reference sequence). The CDR3 loop spans 13 amino acids.

CDR3 region: CAISESGTGAWTQYF. In DNA form, the CDR3 reads TGTGCCATCAGTGAGTCGGGGACAGGGGCATGGACCCAGTACTTC. The V call is TRBV10-3, the J call TRBJ2-5, with 10 bases aligning to TRBD1. CDR1 is ENHRY and CDR2 is SYGVKD in the germline V gene. This CDR3 is 15 amino acids long. V dropped 0 bases and J dropped 7; count of bases not matched to a gene: 5.

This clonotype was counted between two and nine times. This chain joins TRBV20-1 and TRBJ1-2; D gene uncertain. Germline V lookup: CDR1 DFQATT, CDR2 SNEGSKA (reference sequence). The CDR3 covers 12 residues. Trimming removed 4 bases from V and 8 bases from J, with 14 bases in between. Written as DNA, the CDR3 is TGCAGTGCTATCTGGACGGCGAAGGGCTACACCTTC. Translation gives CSAIWTAKGYTF.

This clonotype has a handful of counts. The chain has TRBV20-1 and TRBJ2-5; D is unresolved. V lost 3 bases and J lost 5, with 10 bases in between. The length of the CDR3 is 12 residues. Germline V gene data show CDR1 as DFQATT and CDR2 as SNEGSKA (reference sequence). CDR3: CSASTAGETQYF. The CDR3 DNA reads TGCAGTGCTAGTACGGCTGGGGAGACCCAGTACTTC.

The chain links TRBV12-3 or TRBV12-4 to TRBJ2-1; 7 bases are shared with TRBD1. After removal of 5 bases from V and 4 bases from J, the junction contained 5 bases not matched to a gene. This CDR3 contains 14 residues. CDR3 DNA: TGTGCCAGCAGTCGAAAGACAGGGTACAATGAGCAGTTCTTC. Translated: CASSRKTGYNEQFF.